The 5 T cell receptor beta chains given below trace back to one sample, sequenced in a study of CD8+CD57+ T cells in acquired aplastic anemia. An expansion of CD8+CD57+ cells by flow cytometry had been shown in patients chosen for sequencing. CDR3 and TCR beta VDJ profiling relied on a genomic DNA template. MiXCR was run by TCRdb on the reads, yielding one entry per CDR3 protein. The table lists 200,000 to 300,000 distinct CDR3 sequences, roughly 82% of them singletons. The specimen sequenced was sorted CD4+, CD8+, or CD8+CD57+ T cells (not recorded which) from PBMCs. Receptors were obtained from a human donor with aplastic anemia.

This CDR3 reads CASSVGTGDNEQFF. The CDR3 DNA reads TGTGCCAGCAGCGTCGGGACGGGCGACAATGAGCAGTTCTTC. The chain carries TRBV9 and TRBJ2-1, with D perhaps assigned TRBD1 or TRBD2 (5 bases each). Germline CDR1 and CDR2: SGDLS and YYNGEE. Trimming took 2 bases from V and 5 from J, leaving 11 bases between them. CDR3 length: 14 amino acids.

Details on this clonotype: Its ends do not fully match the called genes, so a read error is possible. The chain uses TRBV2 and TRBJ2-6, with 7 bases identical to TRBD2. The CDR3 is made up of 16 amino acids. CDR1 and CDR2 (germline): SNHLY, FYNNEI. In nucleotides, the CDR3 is TGTGCCAGCGGGGTAGCGGGCACCTACACGCCCAACTTCCTGACATTC. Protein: CASGVAGTYTPNFLTF.

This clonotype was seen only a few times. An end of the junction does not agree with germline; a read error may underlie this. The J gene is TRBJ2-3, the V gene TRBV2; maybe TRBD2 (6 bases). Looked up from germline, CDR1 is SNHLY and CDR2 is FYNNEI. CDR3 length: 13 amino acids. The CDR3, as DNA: TGTACCAGCTTGGAGGGAGGCACAGATACGCAGTATTTT. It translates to CTSLEGGTDTQYF.

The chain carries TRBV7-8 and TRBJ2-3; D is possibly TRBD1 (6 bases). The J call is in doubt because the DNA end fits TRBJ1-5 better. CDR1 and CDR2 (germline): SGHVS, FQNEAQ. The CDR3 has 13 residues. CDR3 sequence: CASGYGGTPEQHF. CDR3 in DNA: TGTGCCAGCGGCTACGGGGGCACTCCCGAGCAGCATTTT.

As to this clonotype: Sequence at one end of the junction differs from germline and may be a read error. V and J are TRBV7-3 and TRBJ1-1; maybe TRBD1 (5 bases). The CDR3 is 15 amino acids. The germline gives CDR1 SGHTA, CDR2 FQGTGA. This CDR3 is CASSQELGSGTFAFF. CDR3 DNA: TGCGCCAGCAGCCAAGAGTTAGGGAGCGGGACCTTTGCTTTCTTT. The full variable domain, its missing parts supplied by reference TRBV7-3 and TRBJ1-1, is GAGVSQTPSNKVTEKGKYVELRCDPISGHTALYWYRQSLGQGPEFLIYFQGTGAADDSGLPNDRFFAVRPEGSVSTLKIQRTERGDSAVYLCASSQELGSGTFAFFGQGTRLTVV.